This T cell receptor beta chain is drawn from a study of blood T cell repertoires in COVID-19 (dated by TCRdb to 2020 to 2021). Regarding the study in general: Collaborator samples came from the United States, Italy and Spain and covered acute and convalescent phases of COVID-19. The prospective study material was composed of cDNA or gDNA derived from T cells, B-cell-depleted T cells, or PBMCs. The dataset comprised deeply sampled blood TCRbeta repertoires from subjects exposed to, actively infected with, or recovered from COVID-19. The repertoires were released in a freely available public database intended as a resource for research on the immune response to SARS-CoV-2. The samples were drawn from the first 160 participants of the ongoing ImmuneRACE study and from more than 1,000 subjects provided by 6 global collaborators. The sample metadata nearly always contained a de-identified subject ID, COVID-19 status, age in years and sex. Where available, HLA class I and class II types were obtained from metadata supplied by the sample provider rather than from assay-based typing. Study-wide conclusions, independent of this receptor: The amount of clinical and demographic metadata varied by source and participant and was provided uncurated.

Participants in the prospective study were aged roughly 18 to 100 years, lived in 20 to 30 United States geographic areas, and enrolled through a virtual design. In the prospective study, participants were assigned to cohorts based on the clinical history participants reported in a screening survey and a study questionnaire. For ImmuneRACE Cohort 3, a participant was defined as recovered based on two consecutive negative NP/OP PCR tests, clearance by a healthcare professional, or resolution of symptoms. In the prospective study, mobile phlebotomists collected whole blood, serum and a nasopharyngeal or oropharyngeal swab from each participant. Participants in the prospective study had the option to provide additional blood draws and questionnaires over a roughly two-month period. Blood samples from the prospective study were shipped frozen or at room temperature prior to DNA extraction. The immunoSEQ Assay, a bias-controlled multiplex PCR, was used to amplify TCRbeta CDR3 regions from genomic DNA. Under the source paper's analysis protocol: Nucleated cell counts per sample were estimated from amplification of reference gene primers within the assay. To quantify the absolute abundance of each unique TCRbeta CDR3 rearrangement, sequence reads were collapsed and filtered. Productive Simpson clonality was computed per sample as the square root of Simpson's diversity index over productive rearrangements. Here the immuneACCESS table is served through TCRdb, limited to in-frame sequences with V and J called. Missing clones are a known gap in these copies; in checked studies unresolved V genes cover under half, and the rest lacks a known reason. That table gives V, J and clone size, and the DNA gave D and trimming. For this sample the table gives about 240,000 clones, of which roughly 90% were detected only once. The ten largest clones add up to approximately 4.1% of the sample.

In the germline V gene (reference sequence), CDR1 corresponds to SGHNT and CDR2 to YYREEE. Trimming leaves V shorter by 2 bases and J shorter by 7 bases, with the junction holding 8 bases beyond the gene matches. There are 15 amino acids in the CDR3, from cysteine to phenylalanine inclusive. Of all the DNA, just the CDR3 is kept, 45 bases in frame from base 1. In the case of this clone: What antigen it recognizes has not been identified. The sample holds no much larger clone one base away, and base qualities are not on file.

The source material was PBMCs or T cells enriched from blood (not recorded which). The chain uses TRBV5-4 and TRBJ1-2; 10 middle bases align to TRBD1. The TCR sequence derives from a woman aged 30 to 39 who had recovered from COVID-19. This receptor has the CDR3 CASSFRDRGGGGYTF. DNA sequence: TGTGCCAGCAGCTTCCGGGACAGGGGAGGTGGTGGCTACACCTTC. The full variable domain, with segments outside the CDR3 supplied by the reference TRBV5-4 and TRBJ1-2 proteins, appears as ETGVTQSPTHLIKTRGQQVTLRCSSQSGHNTVSWYQQALGQGPQFIFQYYREEENGRGNFPPRFSGLQFPNYSSELNVNALELDDSALYLCASSFRDRGGGGYTFGSGTRLTVV.